Listed below are T cell receptor beta chains from one sample, sequenced in a study of T cell responses to AZD1222 COVID-19 vaccine. Clones were read by immunoSEQ multiplex PCR, and TCRdb kept only the in-frame ones, dropping some. The repertoire holds about 180,000 clones, with approximately 94% as singletons. The starting material was peripheral blood, obtained 28 days after the second AZD1222 dose. The receptors originated from an adult who received the AZD1222 COVID-19 vaccine. The CDR3 runs from the conserved cysteine through the conserved F or W. The order of the fields is D gene, V gene, J gene, clone size, CDR3 protein, CDR3 DNA. D genes are given only for firm matches. The listing skips clone size in some rows; elsewhere it reads once, few, many or a size class.

D: TRBD1
V: TRBV25-1
J: TRBJ2-3
size: NA
CDR3: CASSEPGQGPDTQYF
DNA: TGTGCCAGCAGTGAACCGGGACAGGGGCCAGATACGCAGTATTTT

D: NA
V: TRBV18
J: TRBJ2-5
size: NA
CDR3: CASSPGTAETQYF
DNA: TGTGCCAGCTCACCAGGGACGGCAGAGACCCAGTACTTC

D: NA
V: TRBV3-1/TRBV3-2
J: TRBJ2-2
size: many
CDR3: CASSRLGSKNTGELFF
DNA: TGTGCCAGCAGCCGGTTGGGCAGCAAGAACACCGGGGAGCTGTTTTTT

D: TRBD1
V: TRBV11-2
J: TRBJ2-7
size: NA
CDR3: CASSLEQGGSYEQYF
DNA: TGTGCCAGCAGCTTAGAACAGGGGGGCTCCTACGAGCAGTACTTC

D: NA
V: TRBV30
J: TRBJ1-1
size: NA
CDR3: CAWSVSGYTEAFF
DNA: TGTGCCTGGAGTGTATCGGGGTACACTGAAGCTTTCTTT

D: NA
V: TRBV14
J: TRBJ1-6
size: NA
CDR3: CASSQQGRNSPLHF
DNA: TGTGCCAGCAGCCAACAGGGGAGGAATTCACCCCTCCACTTT

D: NA
V: TRBV29-1
J: TRBJ2-1
size: NA
CDR3: CSVEGRESSDEQFF
DNA: TGCAGCGTTGAAGGTCGGGAATCGTCCGATGAGCAGTTCTTC

D: NA
V: TRBV3-1/TRBV3-2
J: TRBJ2-3
size: NA
CDR3: CASSRFTDTQYF
DNA: TGTGCCAGCAGCCGATTCACAGATACGCAGTATTTT

D: TRBD1
V: TRBV5-1
J: TRBJ2-7
size: NA
CDR3: CASSPGQVWPGEQYF
DNA: TGCGCCAGCAGCCCTGGACAGGTTTGGCCGGGCGAGCAGTACTTC

D: NA
V: TRBV7-3
J: TRBJ1-1
size: NA
CDR3: CASSFTVNTEAFF
DNA: TGTGCCAGCAGCTTTACAGTGAACACTGAAGCTTTCTTT

D: NA
V: TRBV27
J: TRBJ1-2
size: NA
CDR3: CASSSTGVLGYTF
DNA: TGTGCCAGCAGTTCGACGGGGGTCCTTGGCTACACCTTC

D: NA
V: TRBV18
J: TRBJ1-2
size: once
CDR3: CASSPLDRANYGYTF
DNA: TGTGCCAGCTCACCTCTCGACCGAGCTAACTATGGCTACACCTTC

D: TRBD1
V: TRBV2
J: TRBJ2-7
size: NA
CDR3: CASSDGTGHYEQYF
DNA: TGTGCCAGCAGTGACGGGACAGGACACTACGAGCAGTACTTC

D: NA
V: TRBV7-3
J: TRBJ2-3
size: once
CDR3: CASSLQGFSDTQYF
DNA: TGTGCCAGCAGCTTGCAGGGGTTTTCAGATACGCAGTATTTT

D: NA
V: TRBV24-1
J: TRBJ1-1
size: once
CDR3: CATTASFWPVGTEAFF
DNA: TGTGCCACCACGGCGTCGTTCTGGCCCGTGGGCACTGAAGCTTTCTTT

D: NA
V: TRBV6-6
J: TRBJ1-1
size: NA
CDR3: CASRRQLNTEAFF
DNA: TGTGCCAGCAGACGCCAGCTGAACACTGAAGCTTTCTTT

D: NA
V: TRBV5-1
J: TRBJ2-3
size: NA
CDR3: CASTPFAGPTDTQYF
DNA: TGCGCCAGCACGCCTTTCGCGGGCCCCACAGATACGCAGTATTTT

D: NA
V: TRBV5-4
J: TRBJ2-5
size: NA
CDR3: CASSLRKFAGEGETQYF
DNA: TGTGCCAGCAGCCTAAGGAAGTTCGCGGGCGAGGGGGAGACCCAGTACTTC

D: NA
V: TRBV6-1
J: TRBJ1-3
size: NA
CDR3: CASSVTSTSRRTGNTIYF
DNA: TGTGCCAGCAGTGTTACGTCGACGAGCAGGAGGACTGGAAACACCATATATTTT

D: NA
V: TRBV6-2/TRBV6-3
J: TRBJ2-5
size: NA
CDR3: CASSGSETQYF
DNA: TGTGCCAGCAGTGGAAGTGAGACCCAGTACTTC